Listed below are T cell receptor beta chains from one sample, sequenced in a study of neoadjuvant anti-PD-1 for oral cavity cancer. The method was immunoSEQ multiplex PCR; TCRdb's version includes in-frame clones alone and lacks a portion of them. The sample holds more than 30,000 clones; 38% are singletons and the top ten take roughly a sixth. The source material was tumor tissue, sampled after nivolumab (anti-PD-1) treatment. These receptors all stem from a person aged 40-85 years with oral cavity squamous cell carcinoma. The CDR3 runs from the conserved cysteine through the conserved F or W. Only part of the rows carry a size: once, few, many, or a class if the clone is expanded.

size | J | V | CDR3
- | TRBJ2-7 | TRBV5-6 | CASSSSSQGRVEQYF
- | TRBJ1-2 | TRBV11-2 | CASSPSGQGIYGYTF
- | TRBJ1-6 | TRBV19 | CASLTGFGSPLHF
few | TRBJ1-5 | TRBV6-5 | CASSDRGAGQPQHF
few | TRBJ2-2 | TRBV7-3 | CASSINTGELFF
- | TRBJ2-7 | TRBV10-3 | CAISESSRTSGGYNPYEQYF
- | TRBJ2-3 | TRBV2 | CASSERVRDTDTQYF
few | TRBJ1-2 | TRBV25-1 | CATRTGWYGYTF
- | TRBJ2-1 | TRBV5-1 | CASILTPGGNEQFF
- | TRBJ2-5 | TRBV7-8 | CASSLMGLAGGETQYF
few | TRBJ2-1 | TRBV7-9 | CASSPYNEQFF
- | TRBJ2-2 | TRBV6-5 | CASSSGQGVAGELFF
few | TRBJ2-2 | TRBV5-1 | CASSSMTGDTGELFF
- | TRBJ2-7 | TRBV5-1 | CASSLAYSNLVGYYEQYF
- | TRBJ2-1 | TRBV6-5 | CASRSGRNEQFF
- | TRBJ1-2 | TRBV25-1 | CASSGTGQAYGYTF